Following are 23 T cell receptor beta chains from one sample sequenced in a study of human T cells and chemical hapten exposure. Total RNA came from unfractionated whole blood. MiXCR was run by TCRdb on the 5' RACE reads, yielding one entry per CDR3 protein. The profile shows about 140,000 distinct CDR3 sequences, 3.5% to 5% of them singletons. The receptors were gathered from a female donor in good health.

This clonotype appeared many times. The chain links TRBV7-6 to TRBJ2-6; 7 bases align to TRBD2. There are 16 residues in the CDR3. Germline trimming cut 0 bases from V and 4 bases from J; bases unmatched to any gene: 3. Per germline, CDR1 SGHVS and CDR2 FNYEAQ. This CDR3 is CASSLAGGSGANVLTF. The DNA for the CDR3 is TGTGCCAGCAGCTTAGCGGGGGGGTCCGGGGCCAACGTCCTGACTTTC.

The V and J genes are TRBV10-3 and TRBJ1-6; D not certain. V shed 3 bases and J shed 6 bases, with 9 bases lying between them. Germline V gene sequence: CDR1 ENHRY, CDR2 SYGVKD. There are 14 residues in the CDR3. The chain's CDR3 is CAISEWGCNSPLHF. The CDR3, as DNA: TGTGCCATCAGTGAATGGGGATGTAATTCACCCCTCCACTTT.

This clonotype showed up many times. The chain has TRBV29-1 and TRBJ2-7, with D tentatively TRBD2 (5 bases). Trimming took 1 base from V and 6 from J, leaving 16 bases between them. Germline-derived CDR1 and CDR2 are SQVTM and ANQGSEA. The CDR3 consists of 14 residues. CDR3 region: CSVEVSGLLREQYF. The CDR3 DNA sequence: TGCAGCGTTGAAGTATCAGGACTCCTCCGCGAGCAGTACTTC.

This clonotype was detected many times. The chain links TRBV13 to TRBJ2-1; 10 bases align to TRBD2. J lost 9 bases, V lost 5 bases, and 10 bases had no gene match. The CDR3 consists of 15 residues. CDR1 and CDR2 from the germline V gene are PRHDT and FYEKMQ (reference sequence). CDR3 region: CASSTSPSGGSEQFF. CDR3 sequence (DNA): TGTGCCAGCAGCACGAGCCCTAGCGGGGGTAGTGAGCAGTTCTTC.

The table lists this clonotype with many counts. The chain uses TRBV29-1 and TRBJ2-3, with a tentative D call TRBD2 (6 bases). V dropped 5 bases and J dropped 0 bases, with 18 bases sitting between them. The germline gives CDR1 SQVTM, CDR2 ANQGSEA. This CDR3 spans 16 amino acids. The CDR3 region is CSVRGTRSGSTDTQYF. The CDR3 nucleotides are TGCAGCGTTAGAGGAACCCGTAGCGGAAGCACAGATACGCAGTATTTT.

This clonotype came up many times. The rearrangement links TRBV5-1 to TRBJ2-1; tentative D call: TRBD2 (7 bases). The germline V and J ends were trimmed by 0 bases and 6 bases, with 10 bases remaining between them. This CDR3 spans 14 amino acids. From germline, CDR1 is SGHRS and CDR2 YFSETQ. The chain's CDR3 is CASSLGGGPNEQFF. The CDR3 region has the DNA TGCGCCAGCAGCTTGGGGGGGGGCCCCAATGAGCAGTTCTTC.

This clonotype has ten or more counts. The rearrangement uses TRBV28 and TRBJ2-4, with TRBD2 as a possible D gene (5 bases). V lost 8 bases, J lost 0 bases, and 11 bases lay in between. The germline V gene has CDR1 MDHEN and CDR2 SYDVKM. This CDR3 is built from 14 residues. The CDR3 loop is CASRGPPAKNIQYF. The CDR3 DNA sequence: TGTGCCAGCCGAGGGCCCCCAGCCAAAAACATTCAGTACTTC. Filled out from reference TRBV28 and TRBJ2-4, the complete variable domain reads DVKVTQSSRYLVKRTGEKVFLECVQDMDHENMFWYRQDPGLGLRLIYFSYDVKMKEKGDIPEGYSVSREKKERFSLILESASTNQTSMYLCASRGPPAKNIQYFGAGTRLSVL.

This clonotype came up many times. The chain couples TRBV6-5 to TRBJ2-3, with a weak D call TRBD1 (5 bases). CDR3 length equals 12 residues. V lost 11 bases, J lost 4 bases, and 13 bases lay in between. Germline V gene lookup returns CDR1 MNHEY and CDR2 SVGAGI. The CDR3 coding sequence is TGTGCCGTCGGCAGGGCCCCAGATACGCAGTATTTT. The encoded protein is CAVGRAPDTQYF.

This clonotype occurred many times. The chain joins TRBV10-3 to TRBJ2-4; TRBD2 matches at 8 bases. This CDR3 comprises 15 residues. Germline CDR1 and CDR2: ENHRY and SYGVKD. With V trimmed by 0 bases and J by 8 bases, 6 bases remained unmatched. The CDR3 spells CAISESAGGADIQYF. The CDR3 DNA is TGTGCCATCAGTGAGTCGGCCGGGGGGGCTGACATTCAGTACTTC.

This clonotype has ten or more counts. V is TRBV12-3 or TRBV12-4 and J is TRBJ2-7, with D perhaps TRBD1 (6 bases). The CDR3 extends over 14 amino acids. Trimming pared 5 bases from V and 5 bases from J, leaving 16 bases between. The CDR3 nucleotides read TGTGCCAGCAGTCCTAGGGTCAACAGGGACGAGCAGTACTTC. It encodes CASSPRVNRDEQYF.

This clonotype has at least ten counts. The rearrangement uses TRBV20-1 and TRBJ2-1; TRBD2 agrees at 11 bases. Germline loops: CDR1 DFQATT, CDR2 SNEGSKA (reference sequence). This CDR3 is built from 15 residues. The V gene end was trimmed by 0 bases and the J gene end by 3 bases; junction bases not matched to a gene: 1. This CDR3 is CSAREGLADYNEQFF. In nucleotides, the CDR3 is TGCAGTGCTAGAGAGGGACTAGCGGACTACAATGAGCAGTTCTTC.

This clonotype was counted at least ten times. This chain uses TRBV7-2 with TRBJ2-1, with D possibly being TRBD2 (6 bases). V lost 1 base, J lost 3 bases, and 13 bases lay in between. The CDR3 sequence is 16 residues long. The germline V gene encodes CDR1 SGHTA and CDR2 FQGNSA. CDR3 amino acids: CASSLDWGENYNEQFF. DNA of the CDR3: TGTGCCAGCAGCTTAGATTGGGGGGAGAACTACAATGAGCAGTTCTTC.

The sample holds a few counts of this clonotype. This sequence may be a read error, since a much larger clone differs from it by one base. The chain recombines TRBV28 with TRBJ1-1, with TRBD1 matching 9 bases. Losses at the gene ends were 1 base for V and 10 bases for J; bases not matched to a gene: 10. The CDR3 is 15 residues long. CDR1 and CDR2 (germline): MDHEN, SYDVKM. The CDR3 loop is CASSLSDRGSSGAFF. CDR3 sequence (DNA): TGTGCCAGCAGTTTATCCGACAGGGGGTCGTCTGGAGCTTTCTTT.

This clonotype was detected many times. The chain combines TRBV4-2 with TRBJ1-1; D remains ambiguous. The germline gives CDR1 LGHNA, CDR2 YNFKEQ. With 3 bases removed from V and 1 base from J, the gap between germline ends came to 9 bases. The CDR3 is made up of 14 amino acids. The CDR3 nucleotides read TGTGCCAGCAGCCACCAAACAGAGAACACTGAAGCTTTCTTT. Its protein is CASSHQTENTEAFF.

There are many counts of this clonotype. This chain joins TRBV29-1 and TRBJ2-5, with TRBD1 identical over 12 bases. Germline values: CDR1 SQVTM, CDR2 ANQGSEA. This CDR3 region has 16 residues. J was trimmed by 4 bases and V by 8 bases; bases with no gene match: 14. The CDR3 region has the DNA TGCAGCTCCCTGGATGGGACAGGGGGCTGGGGAGAGACCCAGTACTTC. As protein: CSSLDGTGGWGETQYF.

This clonotype was counted ten times or more. The rearrangement uses TRBV7-2 and TRBJ2-7, with a possible D match to TRBD2 (5 bases). The CDR3 consists of 17 residues. Between the trimmed V and J ends, which lost 1 base and 3 bases, there was a span of 19 bases. In germline, CDR1 is SGHTA, CDR2 FQGNSA. The CDR3 sequence: CASSLVGGGQVLYEQYF. DNA for the CDR3: TGTGCCAGCAGCTTAGTAGGCGGCGGGCAGGTACTCTACGAGCAGTACTTC.

This clonotype was recorded many times. V gene TRBV28 combines with J gene TRBJ1-2, with D possibly matching TRBD1 (6 bases). Germline V lookup: CDR1 MDHEN, CDR2 SYDVKM. Deletions cut 8 bases from V and 8 bases from J, with 15 bases between. The CDR3 is made up of 12 amino acids. The CDR3 protein is CASESGQSGYTF. The CDR3 DNA reads TGTGCCAGCGAATCCGGACAGAGCGGCTACACCTTC.

This clonotype was recorded many times. The V call is TRBV27, the J call TRBJ2-3; D call uncertain. CDR1 is MNHEY and CDR2 is SMNVEV in the germline V gene (reference sequence). This CDR3 comprises 16 residues. With 5 bases removed from V and 3 bases from J, the gap between germline ends came to 18 bases. The CDR3, as DNA: TGTGCCAGCAGTCGTCGCCTTGGGCTCAGTACAGATACGCAGTATTTT. This translates into CASSRRLGLSTDTQYF.

This clonotype has a count of ten or more. This rearrangement joins TRBV2 to TRBJ2-5; the match to TRBD1 covers 9 bases. Per the germline V gene, CDR1 is SNHLY and CDR2 is FYNNEI. This CDR3 region has 13 residues. Trimming took 7 bases from V and 5 from J; bases not matched to a gene: 5. The CDR3 spells CASNGQGWETQYF. Here the CDR3 DNA reads TGTGCCAGCAATGGACAGGGGTGGGAGACCCAGTACTTC.

There are many counts of this clonotype. The gene calls are TRBV9 and TRBJ1-1; D uncertain. Trimming pared 0 bases from V and 1 base from J, leaving 7 bases between. Per the germline V gene, CDR1 is SGDLS and CDR2 is YYNGEE. The CDR3 loop spans 14 amino acids. This CDR3 reads CASSVAPQNTEAFF. Written as DNA, the CDR3 is TGTGCCAGCAGCGTAGCTCCCCAGAACACTGAAGCTTTCTTT.

This clonotype was recorded at least ten times. The V and J genes are TRBV3-1 and TRBJ2-3; D perhaps matches TRBD2 (7 bases). Trimming left V 0 bases short and J 0 bases short, with 16 bases between. This CDR3 region has 18 residues. Germline CDR1 and CDR2: LGHDT and YNNKEL (reference sequence). DNA of the CDR3: TGTGCCAGCAGCCAAGATTTTCGCACGGGGGGCAGCACAGATACGCAGTATTTT. This gives the protein CASSQDFRTGGSTDTQYF.

This clonotype was seen many times. This chain joins TRBV6-5 and TRBJ2-7; D gene unclear. Germline V CDR1 and CDR2: MNHEY, SVGAGI. Trimming removed 5 bases at V and 2 bases at J, with 16 bases between. This CDR3 has 15 amino acids. The CDR3 reads CASSPLVTRPYEQYF. The CDR3 DNA follows: TGTGCCAGCAGTCCATTAGTCACGAGGCCCTACGAGCAGTACTTC.

At least ten counts were recorded for this clonotype. This sequence joins TRBV7-2 and TRBJ1-6, with 8 nucleotides matching TRBD1. The CDR3 extends over 16 amino acids. Germline-derived CDR1 and CDR2 are SGHTA and FQGNSA. V was clipped by 1 base and J by 10 bases; unmatched bases: 9. CDR3 loop: CASSLGPGGAESPLHF. The CDR3 region has the DNA TGTGCCAGCAGCTTAGGCCCAGGGGGCGCGGAGTCACCCCTCCACTTT.